This T cell receptor (beta chain) was sequenced for a study of blood T cell repertoires in COVID-19. TCRdb's copy holds only in-frame clones and misses some; the assay was immunoSEQ multiplex PCR. Among some 73,000 clones, approximately 85% were seen once, and the ten largest hold roughly 32%. The receptor was isolated from a woman older than 75 with active or convalescent COVID-19. Sequencing used peripheral blood.

The CDR3 DNA follows: TGTGCCAGCAGCACGGGATTTCGGCCTGGAAACACCATATATTTT. It specifies CASSTGFRPGNTIYF. The genes are TRBV5-8 and TRBJ1-3; no firm D call. This CDR3 is built from 15 residues. The germline V and J ends were trimmed by 4 bases and 2 bases, with 13 bases remaining between them. CDR1 and CDR2 from the germline V gene are SGHTS and YDEGEE.